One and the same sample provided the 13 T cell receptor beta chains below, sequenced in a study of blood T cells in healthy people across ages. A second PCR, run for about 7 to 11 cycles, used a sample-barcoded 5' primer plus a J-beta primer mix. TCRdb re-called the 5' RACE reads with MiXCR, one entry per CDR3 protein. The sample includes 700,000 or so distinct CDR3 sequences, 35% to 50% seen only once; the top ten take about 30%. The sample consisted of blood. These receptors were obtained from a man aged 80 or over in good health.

The CDR3 region has the DNA TGTGCCAGCAAACAATCGACAGGCCGCACAGATACGCAGTATTTT. It yields the protein CASKQSTGRTDTQYF. The chain recombines TRBV7-3 with TRBJ2-3; D is perhaps TRBD1 (6 bases). Germline V lookup: CDR1 SGHTA, CDR2 FQGTGA. Trimming pared 7 bases from V and 1 base from J, leaving 15 bases between. This CDR3 is built from 15 residues. The whole variable domain, remainder taken from reference TRBV7-3 and TRBJ2-3, is GAGVSQTPSNKVTEKGKYVELRCDPISGHTALYWYRQSLGQGPEFLIYFQGTGAADDSGLPNDRFFAVRPEGSVSTLKIQRTERGDSAVYLCASKQSTGRTDTQYFGPGTRLTVL.

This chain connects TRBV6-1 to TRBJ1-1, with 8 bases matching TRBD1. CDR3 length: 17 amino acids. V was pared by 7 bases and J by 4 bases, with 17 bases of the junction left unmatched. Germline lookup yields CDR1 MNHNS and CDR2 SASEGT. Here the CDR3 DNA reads TGTGCCAGCACTAAACCGGGGGGGACAGGAGTTGGCACTGAAGCTTTCTTT. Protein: CASTKPGGTGVGTEAFF.

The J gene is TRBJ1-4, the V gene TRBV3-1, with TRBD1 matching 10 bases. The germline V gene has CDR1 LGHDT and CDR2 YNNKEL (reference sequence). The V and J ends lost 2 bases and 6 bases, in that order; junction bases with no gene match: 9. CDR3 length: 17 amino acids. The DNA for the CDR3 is TGTGCCAGCAGCCAAACGTGGGGAGGGACAGGGGATGAAAAACTGTTTTTT. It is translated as CASSQTWGGTGDEKLFF.

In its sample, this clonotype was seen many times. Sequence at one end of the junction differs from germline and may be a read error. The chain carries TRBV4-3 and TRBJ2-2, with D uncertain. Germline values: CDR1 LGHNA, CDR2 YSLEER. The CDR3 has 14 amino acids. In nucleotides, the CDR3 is TGTGCCAGCAGTTTAGCTCTGAACACCGGGGAGCTGTTTTTT. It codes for CASSLALNTGELFF.

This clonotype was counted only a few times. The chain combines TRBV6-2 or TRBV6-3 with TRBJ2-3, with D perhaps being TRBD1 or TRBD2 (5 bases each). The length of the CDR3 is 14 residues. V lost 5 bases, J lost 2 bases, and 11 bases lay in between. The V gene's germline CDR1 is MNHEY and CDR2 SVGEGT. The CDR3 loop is CASSSQGDTDTQYF. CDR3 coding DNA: TGTGCCAGCAGTAGTCAGGGAGACACAGATACGCAGTATTTT.

As DNA, the CDR3 is TGCGCCAGCGGACCAGGAGATCCAATAGGGAACACTGAAGCTTTCTTT. Its protein is CASGPGDPIGNTEAFF. This chain connects TRBV5-1 to TRBJ1-1; D remains ambiguous. CDR3 length equals 16 residues. Germline V gene sequence: CDR1 SGHRS, CDR2 YFSETQ. Between the trimmed V and J ends, which lost 7 bases and 1 base, there was a span of 20 bases. The variable domain in full, completed from reference TRBV5-1 and TRBJ1-1, reads KAGVTQTPRYLIKTRGQQVTLSCSPISGHRSVSWYQQTPGQGLQFLFEYFSETQRNKGNFPGRFSGRQFSNSRSEMNVSTLELGDSALYLCASGPGDPIGNTEAFFGQGTRLTVV.

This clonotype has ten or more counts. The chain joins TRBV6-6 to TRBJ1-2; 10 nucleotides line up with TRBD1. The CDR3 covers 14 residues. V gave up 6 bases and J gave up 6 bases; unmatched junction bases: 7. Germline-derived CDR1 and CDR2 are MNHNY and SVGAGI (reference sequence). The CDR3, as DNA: TGTGCCAGCAGCCCGACAGGGGGCTACGATGGCTACACCTTC. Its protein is CASSPTGGYDGYTF.

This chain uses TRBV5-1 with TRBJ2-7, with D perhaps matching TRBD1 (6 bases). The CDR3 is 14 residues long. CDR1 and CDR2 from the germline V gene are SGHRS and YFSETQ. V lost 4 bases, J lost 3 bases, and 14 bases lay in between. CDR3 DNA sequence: TGCGCCAGCAGCACCCCGGGACACCTCTACGAGCAGTACTTC. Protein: CASSTPGHLYEQYF.

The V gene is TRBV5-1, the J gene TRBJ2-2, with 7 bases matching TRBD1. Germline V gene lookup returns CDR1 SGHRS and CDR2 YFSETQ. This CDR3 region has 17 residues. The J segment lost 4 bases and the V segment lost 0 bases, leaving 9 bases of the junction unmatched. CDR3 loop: CASSLAETGSLTGELFF. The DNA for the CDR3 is TGCGCCAGCAGCTTGGCTGAGACAGGGTCCCTCACCGGGGAGCTGTTTTTT.

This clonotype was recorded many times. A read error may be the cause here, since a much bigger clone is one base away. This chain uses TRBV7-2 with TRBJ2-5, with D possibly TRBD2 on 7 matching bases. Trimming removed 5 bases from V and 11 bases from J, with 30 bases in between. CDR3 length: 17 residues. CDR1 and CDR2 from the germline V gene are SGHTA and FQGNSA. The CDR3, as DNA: TGTGCCAGCAGCCCCCGACTAGCCGGGGACATATCTCATGAGCAGTACTTC. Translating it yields CASSPRLAGDISHEQYF.

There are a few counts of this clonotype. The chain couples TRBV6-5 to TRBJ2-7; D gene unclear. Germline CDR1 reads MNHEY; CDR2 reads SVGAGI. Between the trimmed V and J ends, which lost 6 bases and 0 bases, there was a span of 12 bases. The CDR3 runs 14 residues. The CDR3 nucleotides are TGTGCCAGCAGCGTAGTCATGAGCTCCTACGAGCAGTACTTC. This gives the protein CASSVVMSSYEQYF.

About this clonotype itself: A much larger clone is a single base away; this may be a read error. The CDR3 sequence is CASGGGRGTDTQYF. The CDR3 DNA reads as TGTGCCAGCGGCGGTGGAAGGGGCACAGATACGCAGTATTTT. The J gene is TRBJ2-3, the V gene TRBV12-3 or TRBV12-4; no reliable D call. The CDR3 consists of 14 residues. V was trimmed by 8 bases and J by 1 base, leaving 13 bases between them.

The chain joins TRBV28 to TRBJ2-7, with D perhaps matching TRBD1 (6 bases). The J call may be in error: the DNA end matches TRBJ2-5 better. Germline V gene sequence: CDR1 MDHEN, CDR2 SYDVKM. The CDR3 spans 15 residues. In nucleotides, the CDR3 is TGTGCCAGCAGTTTACAGGGTAGCACAGGGGAGACCCAGTACTTC. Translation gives CASSLQGSTGETQYF.